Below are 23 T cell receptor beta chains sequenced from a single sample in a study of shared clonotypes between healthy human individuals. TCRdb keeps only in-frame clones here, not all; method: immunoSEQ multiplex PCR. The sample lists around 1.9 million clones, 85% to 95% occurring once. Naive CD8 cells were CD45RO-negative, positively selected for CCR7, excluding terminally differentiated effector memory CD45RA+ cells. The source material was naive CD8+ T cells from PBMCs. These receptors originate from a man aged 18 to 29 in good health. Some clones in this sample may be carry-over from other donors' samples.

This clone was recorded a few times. This CDR3 is CAWGYNEKLFF. The CDR3 DNA is TGTGCCTGGGGCTATAATGAAAAACTGTTTTTT. J is TRBJ1-4 and V is TRBV30; no clear D. V shed 5 bases and J shed 4 bases, with 5 bases lying between them. The CDR3 is made up of 11 amino acids. Germline lookup yields CDR1 GTSNPN and CDR2 SVGIG (reference sequence).

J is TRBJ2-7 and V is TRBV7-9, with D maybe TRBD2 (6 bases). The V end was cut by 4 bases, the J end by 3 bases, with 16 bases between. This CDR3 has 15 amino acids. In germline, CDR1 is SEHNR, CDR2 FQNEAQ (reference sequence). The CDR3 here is CASSSPTGGGYEQYF. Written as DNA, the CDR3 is TGTGCCAGCAGCTCACCGACCGGGGGAGGCTACGAGCAGTACTTC. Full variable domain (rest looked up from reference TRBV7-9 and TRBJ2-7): DTGVSQNPRHKITKRGQNVTFRCDPISEHNRLYWYRQTLGQGPEFLTYFQNEAQLEKSRLLSDRFSAERPKGSFSTLEIQRTEQGDSAMYLCASSSPTGGGYEQYFGPGTRLTVT.

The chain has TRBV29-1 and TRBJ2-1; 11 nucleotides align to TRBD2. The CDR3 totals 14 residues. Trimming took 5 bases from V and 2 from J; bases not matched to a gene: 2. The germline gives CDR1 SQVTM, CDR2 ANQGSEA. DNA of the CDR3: TGCAGCGTTATGGGACTAGCGGCCTACAATGAGCAGTTCTTC. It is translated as CSVMGLAAYNEQFF.

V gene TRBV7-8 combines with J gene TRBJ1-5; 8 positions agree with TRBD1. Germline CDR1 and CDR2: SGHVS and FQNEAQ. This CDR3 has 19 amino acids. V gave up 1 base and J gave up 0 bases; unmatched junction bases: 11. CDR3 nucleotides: TGTGCCAGCAGCTTAGGTGCAGGGGGCCTCGCCTATAGCAATCAGCCCCAGCATTTT. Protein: CASSLGAGGLAYSNQPQHF.

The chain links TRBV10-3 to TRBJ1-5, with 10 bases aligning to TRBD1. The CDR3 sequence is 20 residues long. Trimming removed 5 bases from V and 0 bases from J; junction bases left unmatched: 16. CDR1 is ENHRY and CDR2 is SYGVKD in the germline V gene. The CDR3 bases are TGTGCCATCAGTTCCTCAAAGGGGGACAGGGGACCTTATAGCAATCAGCCCCAGCATTTT. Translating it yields CAISSSKGDRGPYSNQPQHF.

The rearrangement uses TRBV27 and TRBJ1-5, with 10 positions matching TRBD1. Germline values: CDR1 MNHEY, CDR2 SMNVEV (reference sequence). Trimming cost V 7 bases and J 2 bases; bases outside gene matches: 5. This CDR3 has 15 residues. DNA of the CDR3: TGTGCCAGCACCCAGACAGGGGGCGGCAATCAGCCCCAGCATTTT. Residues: CASTQTGGGNQPQHF.

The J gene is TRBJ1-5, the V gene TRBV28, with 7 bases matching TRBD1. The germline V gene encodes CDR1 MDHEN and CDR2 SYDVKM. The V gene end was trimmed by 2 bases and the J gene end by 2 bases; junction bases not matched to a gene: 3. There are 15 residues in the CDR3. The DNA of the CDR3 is TGTGCCAGCAGTTTACCCCAGGGGGGCAATCAGCCCCAGCATTTT. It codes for CASSLPQGGNQPQHF.

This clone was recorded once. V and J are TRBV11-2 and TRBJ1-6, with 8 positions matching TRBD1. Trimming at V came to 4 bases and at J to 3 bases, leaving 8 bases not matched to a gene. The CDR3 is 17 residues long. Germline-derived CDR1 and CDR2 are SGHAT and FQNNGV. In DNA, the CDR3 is TGTGCCAGCAGCTCCCTGGGACAGGTGAACTATAATTCACCCCTCCACTTT. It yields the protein CASSSLGQVNYNSPLHF.

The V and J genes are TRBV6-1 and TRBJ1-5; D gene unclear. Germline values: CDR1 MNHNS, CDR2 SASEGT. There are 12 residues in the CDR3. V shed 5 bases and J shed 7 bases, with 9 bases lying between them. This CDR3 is CASSSRRQPQHF. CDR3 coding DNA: TGTGCCAGCAGTAGTCGAAGGCAGCCCCAGCATTTT.

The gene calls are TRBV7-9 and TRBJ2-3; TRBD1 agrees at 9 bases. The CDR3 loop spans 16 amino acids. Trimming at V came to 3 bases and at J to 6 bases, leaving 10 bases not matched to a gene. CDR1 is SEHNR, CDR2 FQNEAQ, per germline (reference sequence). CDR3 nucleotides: TGTGCCAGCAGCTTCCCGGACAGGGGCCTTTTGGATACGCAGTATTTT. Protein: CASSFPDRGLLDTQYF.

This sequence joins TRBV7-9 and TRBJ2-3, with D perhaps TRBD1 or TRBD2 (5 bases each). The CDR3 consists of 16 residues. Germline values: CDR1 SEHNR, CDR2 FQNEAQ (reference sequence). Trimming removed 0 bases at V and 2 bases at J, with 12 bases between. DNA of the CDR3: TGTGCCAGCAGCTTAGCGGGACGGACCCCCACAGATACGCAGTATTTT. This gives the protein CASSLAGRTPTDTQYF.

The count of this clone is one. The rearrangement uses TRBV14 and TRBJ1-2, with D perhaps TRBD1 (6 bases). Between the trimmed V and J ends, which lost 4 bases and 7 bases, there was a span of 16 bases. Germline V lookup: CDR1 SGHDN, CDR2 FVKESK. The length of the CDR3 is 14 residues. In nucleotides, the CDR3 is TGTGCCAGCAGCCGCTACAGGGATCCAAGTGGCTACACCTTC. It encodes CASSRYRDPSGYTF.

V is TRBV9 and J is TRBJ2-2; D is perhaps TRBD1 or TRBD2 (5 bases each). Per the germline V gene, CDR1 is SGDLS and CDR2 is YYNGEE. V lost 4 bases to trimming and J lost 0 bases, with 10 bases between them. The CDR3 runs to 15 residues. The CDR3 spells CASSWDQSNTGELFF. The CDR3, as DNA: TGTGCCAGCAGCTGGGACCAATCGAACACCGGGGAGCTGTTTTTT.

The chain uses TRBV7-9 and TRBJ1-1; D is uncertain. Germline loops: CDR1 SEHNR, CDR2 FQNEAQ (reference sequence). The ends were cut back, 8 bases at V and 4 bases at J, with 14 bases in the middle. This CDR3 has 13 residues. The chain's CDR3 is CASAHVGGTEAFF. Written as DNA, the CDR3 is TGTGCCAGCGCCCACGTGGGTGGCACTGAAGCTTTCTTT.

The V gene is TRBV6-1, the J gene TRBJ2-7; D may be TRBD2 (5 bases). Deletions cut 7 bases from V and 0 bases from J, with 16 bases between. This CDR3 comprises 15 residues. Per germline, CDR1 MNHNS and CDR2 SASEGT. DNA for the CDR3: TGTGCCAGCACCCCACACCGACGGGGCTCCTACGAGCAGTACTTC. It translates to CASTPHRRGSYEQYF.

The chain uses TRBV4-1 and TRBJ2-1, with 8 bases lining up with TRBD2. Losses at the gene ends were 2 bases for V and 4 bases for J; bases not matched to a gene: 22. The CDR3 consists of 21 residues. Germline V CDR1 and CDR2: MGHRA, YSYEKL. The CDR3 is CASSQFHNLVRTSRRYNEQFF. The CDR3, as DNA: TGCGCCAGCAGCCAATTTCACAATTTGGTAAGGACTAGCCGCCGTTACAATGAGCAGTTCTTC.

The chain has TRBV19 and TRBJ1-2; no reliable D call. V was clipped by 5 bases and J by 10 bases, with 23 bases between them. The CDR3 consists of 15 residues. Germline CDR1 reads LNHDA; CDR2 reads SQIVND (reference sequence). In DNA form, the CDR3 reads TGTGCCAGTAGTGTAAGTGGCTCCGGAGTTGCTGACTACACCTTC. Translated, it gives CASSVSGSGVADYTF. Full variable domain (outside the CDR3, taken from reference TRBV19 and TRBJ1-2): DGGITQSPKYLFRKEGQNVTLSCEQNLNHDAMYWYRQDPGQGLRLIYYSQIVNDFQKGDIAEGYSVSREKKESFPLTVTSAQKNPTAFYLCASSVSGSGVADYTFGSGTRLTVV.

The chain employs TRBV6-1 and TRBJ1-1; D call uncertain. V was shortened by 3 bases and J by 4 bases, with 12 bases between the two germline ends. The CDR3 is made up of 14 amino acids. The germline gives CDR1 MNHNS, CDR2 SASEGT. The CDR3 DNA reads TGTGCCAGCAGTGAGTACACCTGGGGCACTGAAGCTTTCTTT. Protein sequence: CASSEYTWGTEAFF.

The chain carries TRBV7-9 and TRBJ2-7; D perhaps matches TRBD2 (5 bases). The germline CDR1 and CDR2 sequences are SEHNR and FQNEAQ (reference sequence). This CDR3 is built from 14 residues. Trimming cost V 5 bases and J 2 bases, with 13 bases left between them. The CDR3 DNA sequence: TGTGCCAGCAGCCCTGGGGAGTACCCCTACGAGCAGTACTTC. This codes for CASSPGEYPYEQYF. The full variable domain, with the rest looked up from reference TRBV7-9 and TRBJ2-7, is DTGVSQNPRHKITKRGQNVTFRCDPISEHNRLYWYRQTLGQGPEFLTYFQNEAQLEKSRLLSDRFSAERPKGSFSTLEIQRTEQGDSAMYLCASSPGEYPYEQYFGPGTRLTVT.

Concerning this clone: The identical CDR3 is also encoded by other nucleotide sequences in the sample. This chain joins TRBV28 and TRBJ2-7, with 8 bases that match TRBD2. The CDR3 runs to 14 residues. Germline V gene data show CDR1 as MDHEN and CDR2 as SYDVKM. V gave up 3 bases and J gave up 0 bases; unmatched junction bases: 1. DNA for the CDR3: TGTGCCAGCAGTTTTGGGACTAGCTCCTACGAGCAGTACTTC. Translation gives CASSFGTSSYEQYF.

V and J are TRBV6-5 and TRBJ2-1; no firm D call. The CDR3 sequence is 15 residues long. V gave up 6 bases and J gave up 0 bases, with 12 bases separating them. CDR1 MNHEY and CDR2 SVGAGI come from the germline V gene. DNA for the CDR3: TGTGCCAGCAGCATCGGTCGAAGCTCCTACAATGAGCAGTTCTTC. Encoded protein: CASSIGRSSYNEQFF.

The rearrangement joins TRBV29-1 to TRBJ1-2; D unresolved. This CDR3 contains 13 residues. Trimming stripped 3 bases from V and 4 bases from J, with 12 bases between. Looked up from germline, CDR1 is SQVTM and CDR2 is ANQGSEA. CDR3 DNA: TGCAGCGTTGACCGGCAGGCGAGCTATGGCTACACCTTC. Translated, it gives CSVDRQASYGYTF.

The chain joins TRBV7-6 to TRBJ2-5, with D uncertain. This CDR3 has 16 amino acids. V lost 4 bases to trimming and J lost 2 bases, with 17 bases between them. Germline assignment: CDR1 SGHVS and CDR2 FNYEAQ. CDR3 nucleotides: TGTGCCAGCAGCTCCCTCTTCAAGGGCCCGCAAGAGACCCAGTACTTC. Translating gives CASSSLFKGPQETQYF.